The present T cell receptor beta chain was sequenced within a study of T cell repertoires in aging, cancer and after chemotherapy. Trimming took 3 bases from V and 5 from J, leaving 16 bases between them. Germline V gives CDR1 DFQATT, CDR2 SNEGSKA (reference sequence). The length of the CDR3 is 14 residues. To note about this clonotype: Its antigen is as yet unknown.

TCR beta rearrangements were amplified from peripheral blood genomic DNA. Multiplex touch-down PCR with TRB-A/B primers amplified rearranged V-D-J TRB sequences. Each CDR3 protein is one row after TCRdb ran MiXCR on the multiplex PCR reads. The sample holds several thousand distinct CDR3 sequences; approximately 71% are singletons and the top ten take approximately 8%. Findings of the study overall: Rebound thymic output was suggested by rising median generation probability during chemotherapy in each cancer cohort. The repertoire data cannot show anything about immunological memory following chemotherapy.

The sequenced material came from blood. V usage is TRBV20-1 and J usage is TRBJ1-2; TRBD1 is a possible D gene (6 bases). The receptor was derived from a human donor with a solid tumor. CDR3 sequence: CSASFNRASYGYTF. CDR3 in DNA: TGCAGTGCTAGCTTCAACAGGGCCTCGTATGGCTACACCTTC.